Detailed here is one TCR beta chain. The record originates from a study of cytotoxic CD8 clonotypes in ibrutinib-treated CLL. Depth targeted 1 in 200,000 to 1 in 1 million T cells, averaging roughly 9.3x coverage per clonotype. TCRdb's table, derived via immunoSEQ multiplex PCR, lists solely in-frame clones and lacks some. This table holds around 60,000 clones, 57% found once. The CDR3 sequence is 15 residues long. Trimming removed 3 bases from V and 0 bases from J, with 8 bases in between. The germline V gene encodes CDR1 MDHEN and CDR2 SYDVKM. The receptor's source is a human donor with chronic lymphocytic leukemia. The genes are TRBV28 and TRBJ2-2, with D uncertain. The material was PBMCs, obtained after 12 months of ibrutinib treatment. The CDR3 DNA reads TGTGCCAGCAGTTTGGGCCCCTCGAACACCGGGGAGCTGTTTTTT. Its translation is CASSLGPSNTGELFF.